The clone carrying this T cell receptor beta chain appeared many times. TCR beta CDR3 region amplification was performed from RNA transcripts. The HTBI primer set drove a first-round RT-PCR of the TCR CDR3. TCRdb used MiXCR to reprocess the multiplex PCR reads, holding one entry per CDR3 protein. The repertoire holds approximately 400,000 distinct CDR3 sequences, over 12% seen once, with 25% to 30% in the top ten. This sample is part of a study of T cells in Graves' hyperthyroidism and ophthalmopathy. Study in general: Staff took peripheral blood when the initial diagnosis was made, before any treatment began.

The CDR3 has 13 amino acids. Per the germline V gene, CDR1 is SNHLY and CDR2 is FYNNEI. Trimming removed 7 bases at V and 4 bases at J, with 11 bases between. Inclusion characteristics of ophthalmopathy patients comprised a Clinical Activity Score of at least 3, a NOSPECS grade of at least 4, and duration under 3 months. Exclusion of patients followed from uncontrolled infection, other autoimmune disease, pregnancy or lactation. Sequences were obtained from blood. V usage is TRBV2 and J usage is TRBJ2-1; D call uncertain. The receptor was isolated from a man aged 50-59 years with Graves' ophthalmopathy. CDR3 DNA: TGTGCCAGCAACCCCCTCGGGTACAATGAGCAGTTCTTC. It specifies CASNPLGYNEQFF.